A selection of T cell receptor beta chains follows, all from one sample in a study of blood T cell repertoires in COVID-19. Clones were read by immunoSEQ multiplex PCR, and TCRdb kept only the in-frame ones, dropping some. The table includes about 54,000 clones, less than 90% detected once. Material for sequencing was peripheral blood. The receptors shown here come from a woman aged 60-70 years with acute or convalescent COVID-19. Each CDR3 is given with its conserved first and last residue. The D gene is left open where the match is weak. Clone size is given for some rows only: seen once, a few or many times, or a class if the clone is expanded.

abundance	v_gene	d_gene	j_gene	CDR3aa	CDR3nt
.	TRBV7-8	TRBD2	TRBJ2-5	CASSSSGGVQETQYF	TGTGCCAGCAGCTCCAGCGGGGGGGTGCAAGAGACCCAGTACTTC
.	TRBV6-5	.	TRBJ1-4	CASSPSGGPNEKLFF	TGTGCCAGCAGCCCCTCGGGGGGTCCTAATGAAAAACTGTTTTTT
once	TRBV10-1	.	TRBJ2-1	CASSLGGLNEQFF	TGCGCCAGCAGTTTGGGGGGGCTCAATGAGCAGTTCTTC
.	TRBV6-1	.	TRBJ1-2	CASREGSGYGYTF	TGTGCCAGCAGGGAAGGGTCCGGCTATGGCTACACCTTC
.	TRBV6-5	TRBD1	TRBJ1-6	CASSYQGAYSPLHF	TGTGCCAGCAGTTACCAGGGGGCATATTCACCCCTCCACTTT
.	TRBV10-3	.	TRBJ2-7	CAISDRGNYEQYF	TGTGCCATCAGTGACAGGGGTAACTACGAGCAGTACTTC
.	TRBV5-1	.	TRBJ2-3	CASSLASGGTDTQYF	TGCGCCAGCAGCTTGGCGAGCGGAGGCACAGATACGCAGTATTTT
.	TRBV20-1	.	TRBJ2-7	CSAQGMGEQYF	TGCAGTGCGCAGGGGATGGGCGAGCAGTACTTC
.	TRBV21-1	.	TRBJ1-2	CASSKGSRLFPGHYGYTF	TGTGCCAGCAGCAAGGGCTCTCGTCTTTTTCCAGGCCACTATGGCTACACCTTC
.	TRBV5-5	TRBD1	TRBJ2-4	CASSSLTGAKNIQYF	TGTGCCAGCAGCTCCCTAACAGGGGCAAAAAACATTCAGTACTTC
.	TRBV19	.	TRBJ1-1	CASSILNMNTEAFF	TGTGCCAGTAGTATCTTGAACATGAACACTGAAGCTTTCTTT
once	TRBV7-9	TRBD2	TRBJ2-5	CASSFWTSGGTRFGKTQYF	TGTGCCAGCAGCTTTTGGACTAGCGGGGGGACCCGGTTCGGGAAGACCCAGTACTTC
.	TRBV19	.	TRBJ2-7	CASSIQKNSYEQYF	TGTGCCAGTAGTATCCAGAAGAACTCCTACGAGCAGTACTTC
.	TRBV5-6	.	TRBJ2-2	CASSSTGLTGELFF	TGTGCCAGCAGCTCAACGGGGTTAACCGGGGAGCTGTTTTTT
.	TRBV7-2	TRBD2	TRBJ2-7	CASSSLAGGNNEQYF	TGTGCCAGCAGCTCTCTAGCGGGAGGGAACAACGAGCAGTACTTC
.	TRBV30	.	TRBJ2-1	CAWSVHISRGGEQFF	TGTGCCTGGAGTGTACATATATCCAGGGGCGGTGAGCAGTTCTTC
.	TRBV5-1	.	TRBJ1-3	CASSLNRAGGGNTIYF	TGCGCCAGCAGCTTGAACAGGGCCGGAGGAGGAAACACCATATATTTT
.	TRBV6-5	TRBD2	TRBJ2-3	CASRGRGTDTQYF	TGTGCCAGCAGGGGGAGGGGAACAGATACGCAGTATTTT
.	TRBV3-1/TRBV3-2	TRBD1	TRBJ1-5	CASSLGQLNQPQHF	TGTGCCAGCTCGCTGGGACAGCTCAATCAGCCCCAGCATTTT
.	TRBV18	.	TRBJ1-2	CASSPQGSGYTF	TGTGCCAGCTCACCTCAGGGGAGCGGCTACACCTTC
.	TRBV6-1	TRBD2	TRBJ2-5	CASSEYLAGASKTQYF	TGTGCCAGCAGTGAATATTTAGCGGGAGCTTCAAAGACCCAGTACTTC
.	TRBV9	TRBD1	TRBJ2-7	CASSAGQAPSYEQYF	TGTGCCAGCAGCGCCGGACAGGCCCCTTCCTACGAGCAGTACTTC
.	TRBV11-1	TRBD1	TRBJ1-1	CASTRTGGTEAFF	TGTGCCAGCACCAGAACAGGGGGGACTGAAGCTTTCTTT
.	TRBV5-4	TRBD2	TRBJ2-3	CASSLAGLAGGAGDTQYF	TGTGCCAGCAGCTTGGCCGGTCTAGCGGGGGGCGCGGGAGATACGCAGTATTTT
.	TRBV14	.	TRBJ2-7	CASSQDGRDVEQYF	TGTGCCAGCAGCCAAGACGGCAGGGATGTCGAGCAGTACTTC
.	TRBV11-3	.	TRBJ2-3	CASGRGFTDTQYF	TGTGCCAGCGGGCGGGGATTCACAGATACGCAGTATTTT
.	TRBV5-1	TRBD1	TRBJ2-5	CASTTLRPGQTQETQYF	TGCGCCAGCACCACCCTCAGACCGGGACAGACACAAGAGACCCAGTACTTC
.	TRBV6-5	.	TRBJ1-2	CASRSGDRGAYGYTF	TGTGCCAGCAGGTCCGGAGACCGTGGTGCCTATGGCTACACCTTC
.	TRBV6-2/TRBV6-3	TRBD1	TRBJ1-4	CASSLGQGYSRANEKLFF	TGTGCCAGCAGTCTCGGACAGGGTTACTCGCGGGCTAATGAAAAACTGTTTTTT
.	TRBV4-2	TRBD1	TRBJ1-1	CASSRTGGGGNTEAFF	TGTGCCAGCAGCCGAACAGGGGGCGGTGGGAACACTGAAGCTTTCTTT
.	TRBV19	.	TRBJ2-1	CASSMGGGISEQFF	TGTGCCAGTAGTATGGGGGGGGGCATTAGTGAGCAGTTCTTC
once	TRBV5-6	TRBD2	TRBJ2-3	CASSRTSGYTDTQYF	TGTGCCAGCAGCCGGACTAGCGGGTACACAGATACGCAGTATTTT
.	TRBV20-1	.	TRBJ1-5	CSASMAGVYSNQPQHF	TGCAGTGCTAGTATGGCCGGGGTCTATAGCAATCAGCCCCAGCATTTT
.	TRBV2	.	TRBJ1-2	CASSEEQYYGYTF	TGTGCCAGCAGTGAAGAACAGTACTATGGCTACACCTTC
.	TRBV27	TRBD1	TRBJ1-5	CASSNQGGLTQHF	TGTGCCAGCAGTAACCAGGGGGGATTGACCCAGCATTTT
.	TRBV29-1	.	TRBJ2-2	CSVVGQGTTGELFF	TGCAGCGTTGTGGGCCAGGGAACCACCGGGGAGCTGTTTTTT
.	TRBV5-1	.	TRBJ1-1	CASSTEGFNTEAFF	TGCGCCAGCAGCACAGAGGGATTTAACACTGAAGCTTTCTTT
.	TRBV5-5	.	TRBJ2-2	CASSLSVNTGELFF	TGTGCCAGCAGCTTGTCTGTAAACACCGGGGAGCTGTTTTTT
.	TRBV5-1	.	TRBJ1-2	CASSFDVDSYGYTF	TGCGCCAGCAGCTTCGATGTTGACAGTTATGGCTACACCTTC
.	TRBV29-1	.	TRBJ1-2	CSVEDFIGQRYGYTF	TGCAGCGTTGAAGATTTTATTGGGCAGAGATATGGCTACACCTTC
.	TRBV10-3	TRBD2	TRBJ2-3	CAINSGGTDTQYF	TGTGCCATAAATAGCGGGGGCACAGATACGCAGTATTTT
.	TRBV5-1	TRBD1	TRBJ2-3	CASSPPGQGTDTQYF	TGCGCCAGCAGCCCCCCGGGACAGGGAACAGATACGCAGTATTTT
.	TRBV5-4	TRBD1	TRBJ1-4	CASSPGQGAATTNEKLFF	TGTGCCAGCAGCCCTGGACAGGGGGCAGCCACGACTAATGAAAAACTGTTTTTT